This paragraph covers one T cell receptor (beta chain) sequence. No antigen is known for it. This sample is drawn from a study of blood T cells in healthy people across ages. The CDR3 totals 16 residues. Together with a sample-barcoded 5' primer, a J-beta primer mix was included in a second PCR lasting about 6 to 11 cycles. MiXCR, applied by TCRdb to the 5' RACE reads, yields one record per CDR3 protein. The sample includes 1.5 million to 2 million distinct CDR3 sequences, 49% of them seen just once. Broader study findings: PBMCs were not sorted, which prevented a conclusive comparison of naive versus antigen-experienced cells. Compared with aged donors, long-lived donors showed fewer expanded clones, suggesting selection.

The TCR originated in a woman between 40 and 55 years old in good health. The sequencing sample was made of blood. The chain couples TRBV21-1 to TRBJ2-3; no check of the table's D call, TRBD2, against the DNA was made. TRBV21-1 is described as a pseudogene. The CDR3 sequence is CASSKSGLACSDTQYF. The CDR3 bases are TGTGCCAGCAGCAAAAGCGGACTAGCGTGTTCAGATACGCAGTATTTT.